The 13 T cell receptor beta chains below come from one sample, sequenced in a study of Graves' ophthalmopathy and Graves' hyperthyroidism. CDR3 regions of TCR beta were amplified from RNA transcripts. The first-round RT-PCR employed HTBI primers together with the Qiagen OneStep RT-PCR kit. A multiplex PCR was then performed as the second round. MiXCR was run by TCRdb on the multiplex PCR reads, yielding one entry per CDR3 protein. The sample has about 410,000 distinct CDR3 sequences, around 19% seen once. Sample: peripheral blood. The receptors derive from a woman younger than 30 with Graves' ophthalmopathy.

This clonotype was detected many times. The rearrangement joins TRBV6-2 or TRBV6-3 to TRBJ1-5; D uncertain. CDR1 is MNHEY and CDR2 is SVGEGT in the germline V gene. The length of the CDR3 is 15 residues. The ends were cut back, 0 bases at V and 4 bases at J, with 10 bases in the middle. CDR3 bases: TGTGCCAGCAGTTACTCCGGGAATAATAATCAGCCCCAGCATTTT. Its translation: CASSYSGNNNQPQHF.

This clonotype was picked up many times. This chain joins TRBV7-2 and TRBJ1-5; D remains ambiguous. This CDR3 comprises 12 residues. Trimming stripped 2 bases from V and 7 bases from J, with 6 bases between. CDR1 is SGHTA, CDR2 FQGNSA, per germline. The CDR3 is CASSLLEQPQHF. The DNA of the CDR3 is TGTGCCAGCAGCTTATTGGAGCAGCCCCAGCATTTT.

At least ten counts were recorded for this clonotype. This chain joins TRBV6-2 or TRBV6-3 and TRBJ2-6, with TRBD1 matching over 9 bases. V gave up 8 bases and J gave up 1 base; unmatched junction bases: 3. CDR1 and CDR2 (germline): MNHEY, SVGEGT. The CDR3 is 15 amino acids. The CDR3 region is CASQTGGSGANVLTF. The CDR3 coding sequence is TGTGCCAGCCAGACAGGGGGATCTGGGGCCAACGTCCTGACTTTC.

This clonotype occurred many times. The V call is TRBV25-1, the J call TRBJ1-6; D is unresolved. The ends were cut back, 3 bases at V and 9 bases at J, with 12 bases in the middle. This CDR3 has 14 residues. Looked up from germline, CDR1 is MGHDK and CDR2 is SYGVNS. CDR3 nucleotides: TGTGCCAGCAGTGACTCCCCGGATCCTTCACCCCTCCACTTT. Protein sequence: CASSDSPDPSPLHF.

V is TRBV6-5 and J is TRBJ1-6; possible D gene TRBD1, 5 bases. Per germline, CDR1 MNHEY and CDR2 SVGAGI. The V and J ends lost 0 bases and 5 bases respectively, with 11 bases between them. The CDR3 is made up of 16 amino acids. CDR3 coding DNA: TGTGCCAGCAGTTACTCGAACCGGGGGAATAATTCACCCCTCCACTTT. Amino acids: CASSYSNRGNNSPLHF.

This clonotype was seen many times. The J gene is TRBJ2-7, the V gene TRBV6-2 or TRBV6-3, with 8 bases aligning to TRBD1. The length of the CDR3 is 15 residues. Looked up from germline, CDR1 is MNHEY and CDR2 is SVGEGT. The V gene end was trimmed by 5 bases and the J gene end by 2 bases; junction bases not matched to a gene: 8. The CDR3 loop reads CASSPTGGITYEQYF. CDR3 DNA: TGTGCCAGCAGTCCCACAGGGGGTATCACCTACGAGCAGTACTTC.

V is TRBV28 and J is TRBJ2-7; 9 positions match TRBD2. Trimming at V came to 4 bases and at J to 3 bases, leaving 10 bases not matched to a gene. The CDR3 is made up of 16 amino acids. Germline values: CDR1 MDHEN, CDR2 SYDVKM. DNA for the CDR3: TGTGCCAGCAGTTCCGCCCTAGCGGGGAACTACTACGAGCAGTACTTC. This gives the protein CASSSALAGNYYEQYF.

This clonotype appeared many times. The genes are TRBV5-1 and TRBJ2-7; D possibly matches TRBD1 or TRBD2 (6 bases each). Germline V gene sequence: CDR1 SGHRS, CDR2 YFSETQ. This CDR3 is 15 amino acids long. V was cut by 4 bases and J by 1 base, with 15 bases left in between. The CDR3: CASSPERGTSYEQYF. DNA of the CDR3: TGCGCCAGCAGCCCCGAGAGGGGGACTTCCTACGAGCAGTACTTC.

Many counts were recorded for this clonotype. This chain uses TRBV18 with TRBJ2-7, with a tentative D call TRBD1 (6 bases). The CDR3 runs 15 residues. Germline V lookup: CDR1 KGHSH, CDR2 LQKENI. V lost 3 bases to trimming and J lost 2 bases, with 14 bases between them. CDR3 loop: CASSPEGQRPYEQYF. The CDR3 DNA reads TGTGCCAGCTCACCTGAAGGACAGAGACCCTACGAGCAGTACTTC.

This clonotype was seen repeatedly, ten times or more. The chain is built from TRBV28 and TRBJ1-2; D is unresolved. Trimming removed 5 bases at V and 6 bases at J, with 16 bases between. This CDR3 is built from 14 residues. Per germline, CDR1 MDHEN and CDR2 SYDVKM. The CDR3 loop is CASSPMATPDGYTF. The CDR3 coding sequence is TGTGCCAGCAGTCCAATGGCGACTCCTGATGGCTACACCTTC.

This sequence joins TRBV30 and TRBJ1-1, with D uncertain. Germline CDR1 is GTSNPN and CDR2 is SVGIG (reference sequence). With 8 bases removed from V and 1 base from J, the gap between germline ends came to 11 bases. This CDR3 spans 12 amino acids. CDR3 amino acids: CAGVGGNTEAFF. For the CDR3, the DNA is TGTGCCGGAGTCGGAGGGAACACTGAAGCTTTCTTT.

There are many counts of this clonotype. The chain employs TRBV27 and TRBJ1-5; perhaps TRBD1 as D (6 bases). Between the trimmed V and J ends, which lost 5 bases and 5 bases, there was a span of 16 bases. The CDR3 extends over 15 amino acids. CDR1 is MNHEY, CDR2 SMNVEV, per germline (reference sequence). CDR3 sequence: CASSPRGRWDQPQHF. The DNA of the CDR3 is TGTGCCAGCAGTCCGAGGGGGAGGTGGGATCAGCCCCAGCATTTT.

Many counts were recorded for this clonotype. An end of the junction does not agree with germline; a read error may underlie this. The chain carries TRBV7-9 and TRBJ2-5; TRBD2 matches 7 bases. CDR3 length equals 15 residues. Germline-derived CDR1 and CDR2 are SEHNR and FQNEAQ (reference sequence). The CDR3 is CAGSPTSRGEETQYF. The DNA of the CDR3 is TGTGCCGGCAGCCCCACCAGTCGGGGGGAAGAGACCCAGTACTTC.